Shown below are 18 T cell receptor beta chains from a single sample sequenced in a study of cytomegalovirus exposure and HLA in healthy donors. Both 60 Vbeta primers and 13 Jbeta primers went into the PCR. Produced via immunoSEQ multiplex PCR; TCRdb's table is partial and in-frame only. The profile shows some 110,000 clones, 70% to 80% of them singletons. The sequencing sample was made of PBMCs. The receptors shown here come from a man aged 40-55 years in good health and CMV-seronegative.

CDR3 nucleotides: TGTGCCAGCAGTGAAACCGGGACTAATTTCGAGCAGTTCTTC. Encoded protein: CASSETGTNFEQFF. This chain joins TRBV6-5 and TRBJ2-1; 7 positions agree with TRBD2. CDR1 is MNHEY, CDR2 SVGAGI, per germline. The V gene end was trimmed by 5 bases and the J gene end by 10 bases; junction bases not matched to a gene: 11. CDR3 length: 14 amino acids.

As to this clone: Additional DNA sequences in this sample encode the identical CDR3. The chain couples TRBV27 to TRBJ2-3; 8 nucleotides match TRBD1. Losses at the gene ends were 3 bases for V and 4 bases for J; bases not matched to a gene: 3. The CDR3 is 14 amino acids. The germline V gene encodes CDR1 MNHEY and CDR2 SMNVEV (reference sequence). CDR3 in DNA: TGTGCCAGCAGTTTGATACAGGGGGCAGATACGCAGTATTTT. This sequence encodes CASSLIQGADTQYF.

In nucleotides, the CDR3 is TGTGCCAGCAGGGGACAGGCCTATAGCAATCAGCCCCAGCATTTT. Protein sequence: CASRGQAYSNQPQHF. This chain uses TRBV6-6 with TRBJ1-5; 8 nucleotides align to TRBD1. The CDR3 is 15 amino acids. Per the germline V gene, CDR1 is MNHNY and CDR2 is SVGAGI (reference sequence). The junction had 4 bases not matched to a gene; V was cut back by 6 bases and J by 0 bases.

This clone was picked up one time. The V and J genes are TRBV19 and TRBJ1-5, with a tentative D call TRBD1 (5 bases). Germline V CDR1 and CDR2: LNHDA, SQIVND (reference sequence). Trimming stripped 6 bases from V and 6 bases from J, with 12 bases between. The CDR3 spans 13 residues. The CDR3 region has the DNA TGTGCCAGTAGCACCCCGGGGGTTCAGCCCCAGCATTTT. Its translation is CASSTPGVQPQHF.

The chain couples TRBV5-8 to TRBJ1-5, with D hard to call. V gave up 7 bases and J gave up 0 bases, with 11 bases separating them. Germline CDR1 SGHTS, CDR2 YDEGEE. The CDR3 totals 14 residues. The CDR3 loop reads CASVGRSSNQPQHF. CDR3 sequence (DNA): TGTGCCAGCGTTGGCAGAAGTAGCAATCAGCCCCAGCATTTT.

The CDR3 region is CAWRTSATYEQYF. The CDR3 coding sequence is TGTGCCTGGAGAACTAGCGCAACCTACGAGCAGTACTTC. The chain joins TRBV30 to TRBJ2-7; TRBD2 aligns across 7 bases. With 3 bases clipped from V and 2 bases from J, the junction kept 4 bases outside the gene matches. CDR1 is GTSNPN, CDR2 SVGIG, per germline (reference sequence). The CDR3 is made up of 13 amino acids. Full variable domain (remainder filled in from reference TRBV30 and TRBJ2-7): SQTIHQWPATLVQPVGSPLSLECTVEGTSNPNLYWYRQAAGRGLQLLFYSVGIGQISSEVPQNLSASRPQDRQFILSSKKLLLSDSGFYLCAWRTSATYEQYFGPGTRLTVT.

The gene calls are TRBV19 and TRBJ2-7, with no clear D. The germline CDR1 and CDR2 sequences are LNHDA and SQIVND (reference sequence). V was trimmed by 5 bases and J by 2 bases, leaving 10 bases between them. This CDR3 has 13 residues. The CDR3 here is CASSHSTTYEQYF. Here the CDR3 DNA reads TGTGCCAGTAGTCATAGCACAACCTACGAGCAGTACTTC.

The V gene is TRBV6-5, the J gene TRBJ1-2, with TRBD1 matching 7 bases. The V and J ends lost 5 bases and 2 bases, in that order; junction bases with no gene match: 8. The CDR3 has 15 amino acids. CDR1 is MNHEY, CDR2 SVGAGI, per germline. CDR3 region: CASSPGTVRNYGYTF. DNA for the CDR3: TGTGCCAGCAGTCCCGGGACAGTCCGCAACTATGGCTACACCTTC.

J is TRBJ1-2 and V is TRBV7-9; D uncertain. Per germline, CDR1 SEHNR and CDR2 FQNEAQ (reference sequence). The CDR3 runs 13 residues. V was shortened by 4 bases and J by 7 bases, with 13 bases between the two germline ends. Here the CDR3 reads CASSSPGVAGYTF. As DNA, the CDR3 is TGTGCCAGCAGCTCCCCCGGTGTAGCTGGCTACACCTTC.

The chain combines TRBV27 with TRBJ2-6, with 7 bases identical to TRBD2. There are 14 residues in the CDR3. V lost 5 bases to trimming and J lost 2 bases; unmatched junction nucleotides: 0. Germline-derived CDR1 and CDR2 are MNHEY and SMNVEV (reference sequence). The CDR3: CASSGGAGANVLTF. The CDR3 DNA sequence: TGTGCCAGCAGTGGGGGGGCTGGGGCCAACGTCCTGACTTTC.

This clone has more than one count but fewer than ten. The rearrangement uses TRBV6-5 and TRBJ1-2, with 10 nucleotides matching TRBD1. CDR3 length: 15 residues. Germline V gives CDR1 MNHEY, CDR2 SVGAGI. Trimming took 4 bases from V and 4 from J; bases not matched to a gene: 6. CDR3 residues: CASSSRQGALYGYTF. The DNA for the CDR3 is TGTGCCAGCAGTTCCAGACAGGGGGCACTCTATGGCTACACCTTC.

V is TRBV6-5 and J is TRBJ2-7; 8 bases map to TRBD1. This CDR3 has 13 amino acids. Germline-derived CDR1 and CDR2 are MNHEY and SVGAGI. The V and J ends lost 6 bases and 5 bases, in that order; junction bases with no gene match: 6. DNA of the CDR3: TGTGCCAGCAGCCTCGACAGGGGAAACGAGCAGTACTTC. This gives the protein CASSLDRGNEQYF.

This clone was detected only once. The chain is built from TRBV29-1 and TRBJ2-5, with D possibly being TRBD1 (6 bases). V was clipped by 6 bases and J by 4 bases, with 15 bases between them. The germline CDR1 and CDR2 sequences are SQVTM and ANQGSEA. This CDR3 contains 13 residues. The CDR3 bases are TGCAGCGTCAGCAGGGGTATGGGAGAGACCCAGTACTTC. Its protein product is CSVSRGMGETQYF.

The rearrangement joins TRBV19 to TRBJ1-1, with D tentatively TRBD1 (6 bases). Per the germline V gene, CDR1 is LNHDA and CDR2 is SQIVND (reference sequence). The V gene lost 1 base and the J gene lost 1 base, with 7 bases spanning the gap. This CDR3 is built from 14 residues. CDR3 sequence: CASSIVTGNTEAFF. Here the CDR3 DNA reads TGTGCCAGTAGTATAGTGACAGGGAACACTGAAGCTTTCTTT. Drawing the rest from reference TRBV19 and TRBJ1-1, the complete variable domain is DGGITQSPKYLFRKEGQNVTLSCEQNLNHDAMYWYRQDPGQGLRLIYYSQIVNDFQKGDIAEGYSVSREKKESFPLTVTSAQKNPTAFYLCASSIVTGNTEAFFGQGTRLTVV.

CDR3 in amino acids: CASSKMQLAKNIQYF. DNA of the CDR3: TGTGCCAGTAGTAAGATGCAACTAGCCAAAAACATTCAGTACTTC. This chain uses TRBV19 with TRBJ2-4; D unresolved. CDR1 and CDR2 from the germline V gene are LNHDA and SQIVND (reference sequence). V dropped 4 bases and J dropped 0 bases, with 10 bases sitting between them. The CDR3 contains 15 residues.

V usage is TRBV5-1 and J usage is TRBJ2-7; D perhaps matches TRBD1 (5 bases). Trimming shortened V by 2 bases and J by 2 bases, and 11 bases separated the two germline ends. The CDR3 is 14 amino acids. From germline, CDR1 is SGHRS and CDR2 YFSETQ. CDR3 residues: CASSLGTGAYEQYF. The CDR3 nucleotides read TGCGCCAGCAGCTTAGGAACAGGAGCCTACGAGCAGTACTTC.

The CDR3 is CASSHGWGGAGELFF. In nucleotides, the CDR3 is TGCGCCAGCAGCCACGGTTGGGGGGGGGCCGGGGAGCTGTTTTTT. V and J are TRBV4-1 and TRBJ2-2; the match to TRBD2 covers 7 bases. Germline lookup yields CDR1 MGHRA and CDR2 YSYEKL. This CDR3 comprises 15 residues. The trim removed 3 bases at V and 6 bases at J, leaving 7 bases unmatched.

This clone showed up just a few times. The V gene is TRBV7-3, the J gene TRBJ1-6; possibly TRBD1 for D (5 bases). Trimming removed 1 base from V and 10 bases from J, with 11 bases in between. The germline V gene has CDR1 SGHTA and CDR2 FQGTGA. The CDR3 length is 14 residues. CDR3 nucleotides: TGTGCCAGCAGCTTAAATGGCGGGGGGTCACCCCTCCACTTT. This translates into CASSLNGGGSPLHF.